Below are 16 T cell receptor beta chains sequenced from a single sample in a study of T cell changes during pregnancy in multiple sclerosis. Data came from immunoSEQ multiplex PCR; TCRdb stores just in-frame clones and leaves some out. The repertoire holds 70,000 or so clones, with 80% to 95% as singletons. Sequencing used CD4+ T cells from peripheral blood mononuclear cells, obtained after pregnancy. The origin of the receptors is a female donor with multiple sclerosis, enrolled in a pregnancy study.

The chain combines TRBV7-9 with TRBJ2-2; D might be TRBD2 (6 bases). Germline V gene lookup returns CDR1 SEHNR and CDR2 FQNEAQ (reference sequence). The CDR3 totals 16 residues. V was trimmed by 1 base and J by 8 bases, leaving 17 bases between them. DNA of the CDR3: TGTGCCAGCAGCTTAGTGGACTATTCCTGGCCAGGGGAGCTGTTTTTT. Translating gives CASSLVDYSWPGELFF. The full variable domain, with the rest looked up from reference TRBV7-9 and TRBJ2-2, is DTGVSQNPRHKITKRGQNVTFRCDPISEHNRLYWYRQTLGQGPEFLTYFQNEAQLEKSRLLSDRFSAERPKGSFSTLEIQRTEQGDSAMYLCASSLVDYSWPGELFFGEGSRLTVL.

The chain uses TRBV7-2 and TRBJ2-7; perhaps TRBD2 as D (5 bases). Germline CDR1 SGHTA, CDR2 FQGNSA. This CDR3 is 13 amino acids long. V was shortened by 3 bases and J by 2 bases, with 8 bases between the two germline ends. CDR3 coding DNA: TGTGCCAGCAGCTTCAGCGGCCCCTACGAGCAGTACTTC. It specifies CASSFSGPYEQYF.

CDR3 amino acids: CATRREVNTEAFF. The CDR3 coding sequence is TGTGCCACACGGAGGGAGGTGAACACTGAAGCTTTCTTT. The chain recombines TRBV15 with TRBJ1-1; no firm D call. From germline, CDR1 is LNHNV and CDR2 YYDKDF (reference sequence). V gave up 9 bases and J gave up 0 bases, with 11 bases separating them. The CDR3 loop spans 13 amino acids.

In its sample, this clone was seen a few times. The chain has TRBV10-2 and TRBJ2-1, with a possible D match to TRBD1 (5 bases). With 9 bases removed from V and 0 bases from J, the gap between germline ends came to 6 bases. The CDR3 runs to 12 residues. Germline assignment: CDR1 WSHSY and CDR2 SAAADI. CDR3 nucleotides: TGCGCCAGTACAGGCTCCTACAATGAGCAGTTCTTC. This encodes CASTGSYNEQFF.

V gene TRBV5-1 combines with J gene TRBJ1-2; D gene uncertain. Trimming cost V 4 bases and J 5 bases, with 15 bases left between them. This CDR3 region has 14 residues. CDR1 is SGHRS, CDR2 YFSETQ, per germline. In DNA, the CDR3 is TGCGCCAGCAGCCCCCTCCAGGATACTTATGGCTACACCTTC. It is translated as CASSPLQDTYGYTF.

The V call is TRBV9, the J call TRBJ1-3; TRBD1 matches 7 bases. V trimming: 0 bases; J trimming: 0 bases; junction bases outside the gene matches: 6. The CDR3 contains 17 residues. Germline V gene sequence: CDR1 SGDLS, CDR2 YYNGEE. Written as DNA, the CDR3 is TGTGCCAGCAGCGTAGCCTTACGACAGGGCTCTGGAAACACCATATATTTT. Its protein product is CASSVALRQGSGNTIYF.

V is TRBV7-9 and J is TRBJ2-7; 8 nucleotides align to TRBD1. Per the germline V gene, CDR1 is SEHNR and CDR2 is FQNEAQ (reference sequence). The J segment lost 5 bases and the V segment lost 2 bases, leaving 5 bases of the junction unmatched. The CDR3 is made up of 14 amino acids. As DNA, the CDR3 is TGTGCCAGCAGCTTATTTCGGGGACAGGACGAGCAGTACTTC. The encoded protein is CASSLFRGQDEQYF.

V and J are TRBV5-1 and TRBJ1-1; TRBD1 aligns across 7 bases. Germline CDR1 SGHRS, CDR2 YFSETQ. V lost 0 bases and J lost 5; bases outside the gene matches: 4. The CDR3 loop spans 14 amino acids. CDR3 sequence: CASSLAGGRTEAFF. CDR3 in DNA: TGCGCCAGCAGCTTGGCAGGGGGGAGGACTGAAGCTTTCTTT.

The chain carries TRBV7-2 and TRBJ2-5; 9 positions agree with TRBD1. Germline V gene sequence: CDR1 SGHTA, CDR2 FQGNSA. This CDR3 is built from 14 residues. Trimming removed 5 bases from V and 4 bases from J; junction bases left unmatched: 5. The CDR3 nucleotides read TGTGCCAGCAGCCGCGACAGGGGGGGAGAGACCCAGTACTTC. Translation: CASSRDRGGETQYF.

The rearrangement joins TRBV7-9 to TRBJ2-7; tentatively, D is TRBD1 (6 bases). In germline, CDR1 is SEHNR, CDR2 FQNEAQ (reference sequence). The V gene lost 0 bases and the J gene lost 2 bases, with 14 bases spanning the gap. The CDR3 loop spans 16 amino acids. The CDR3 reads CASSLAATGKPYEQYF. The CDR3 bases are TGTGCCAGCAGCTTAGCCGCGACAGGAAAACCCTACGAGCAGTACTTC. Based on the CDR3 plus reference TRBV7-9 and TRBJ2-7, the full variable domain is DTGVSQNPRHKITKRGQNVTFRCDPISEHNRLYWYRQTLGQGPEFLTYFQNEAQLEKSRLLSDRFSAERPKGSFSTLEIQRTEQGDSAMYLCASSLAATGKPYEQYFGPGTRLTVT.

The chain couples TRBV5-1 to TRBJ2-1; 9 bases align to TRBD2. The CDR3 has 14 residues. Trimming took 1 base from V and 7 from J; bases not matched to a gene: 3. CDR1 is SGHRS and CDR2 is YFSETQ in the germline V gene. CDR3 nucleotide sequence: TGCGCCAGCAGCTTGAATAGCGGGAGTAATGAGCAGTTCTTC. This translates into CASSLNSGSNEQFF.

The J gene is TRBJ1-1, the V gene TRBV30; the D is unclear. Germline CDR1 GTSNPN, CDR2 SVGIG (reference sequence). V was shortened by 2 bases and J by 0 bases, with 4 bases between the two germline ends. The CDR3 is 12 amino acids. CDR3 in DNA: TGTGCCTGGAGTAGAGTGAACACTGAAGCTTTCTTT. It specifies CAWSRVNTEAFF.

V gene TRBV4-2 combines with J gene TRBJ2-1; a possible D gene is TRBD1 (6 bases). The germline V gene encodes CDR1 LGHNA and CDR2 YNFKEQ. This CDR3 region has 19 residues. Trimming took 0 bases from V and 4 from J, leaving 22 bases between them. This CDR3 reads CASSQDQGGLQSLYNEQFF. Written as DNA, the CDR3 is TGTGCCAGCAGCCAAGATCAAGGGGGTTTACAGAGCCTTTACAATGAGCAGTTCTTC.

V usage is TRBV7-2 and J usage is TRBJ2-3, with 9 positions matching TRBD1. The CDR3 is 14 amino acids. V lost 1 base, J lost 8 bases, and 4 bases stayed unmatched. Germline-derived CDR1 and CDR2 are SGHTA and FQGNSA. The CDR3 DNA is TGTGCCAGCAGCTTAGGAGGGGACAGGGCTACGCAGTATTTT. Translated: CASSLGGDRATQYF.

V and J are TRBV27 and TRBJ2-7; 8 bases are shared with TRBD1. This CDR3 comprises 17 residues. In germline, CDR1 is MNHEY, CDR2 SMNVEV (reference sequence). With V trimmed by 3 bases and J by 4 bases, 14 bases remained unmatched. The CDR3 protein is CASSFSPTGGSLYEQYF. The CDR3 DNA is TGTGCCAGCAGTTTCTCCCCAACAGGGGGTTCTCTTTACGAGCAGTACTTC.

The genes are TRBV18 and TRBJ1-5, with 8 bases that match TRBD1. Germline V gives CDR1 KGHSH, CDR2 LQKENI. V trimming: 3 bases; J trimming: 7 bases; junction bases outside the gene matches: 5. This CDR3 contains 14 residues. DNA of the CDR3: TGTGCCAGCTCACCCCAGGGGGCAGGGCAGCCCCAGCATTTT. Protein product: CASSPQGAGQPQHF.